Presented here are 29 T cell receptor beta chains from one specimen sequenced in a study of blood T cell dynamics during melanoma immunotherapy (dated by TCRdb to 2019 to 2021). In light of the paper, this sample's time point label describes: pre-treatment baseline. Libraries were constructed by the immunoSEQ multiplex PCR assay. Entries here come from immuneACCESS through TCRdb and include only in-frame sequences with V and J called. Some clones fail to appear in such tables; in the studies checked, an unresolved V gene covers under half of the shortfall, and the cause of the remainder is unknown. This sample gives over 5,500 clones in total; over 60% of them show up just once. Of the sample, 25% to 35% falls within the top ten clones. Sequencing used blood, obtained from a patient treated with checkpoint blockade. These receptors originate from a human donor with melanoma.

As DNA, the CDR3 is TGTGCCAGTACCTACACCCTTTGGCAAGGTAGCAATCAGCCCCAGCATTTT. This translates into CASTYTLWQGSNQPQHF. This chain uses TRBV19 with TRBJ1-5; D not resolved. Germline V gives CDR1 LNHDA, CDR2 SQIVND (reference sequence). Trimming removed 7 bases at V and 0 bases at J, with 19 bases between. This CDR3 has 17 residues. The whole variable domain, remainder taken from reference TRBV19 and TRBJ1-5, is DGGITQSPKYLFRKEGQNVTLSCEQNLNHDAMYWYRQDPGQGLRLIYYSQIVNDFQKGDIAEGYSVSREKKESFPLTVTSAQKNPTAFYLCASTYTLWQGSNQPQHFGDGTRLSIL.

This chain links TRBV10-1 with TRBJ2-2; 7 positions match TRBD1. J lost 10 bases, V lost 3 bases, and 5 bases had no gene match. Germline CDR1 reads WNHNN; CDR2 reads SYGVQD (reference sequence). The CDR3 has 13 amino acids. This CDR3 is CASSDIGGSELFF. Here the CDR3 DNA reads TGCGCCAGCAGTGATATAGGGGGCTCGGAGCTGTTTTTT.

The chain's CDR3 is CASRTSGASTDTQYF. CDR3 sequence (DNA): TGCGCCAGCAGGACTAGCGGGGCTAGCACAGATACGCAGTATTTT. The V call is TRBV5-1, the J call TRBJ2-3, with 11 nucleotides matching TRBD2. The CDR3 spans 15 residues. Germline V gene sequence: CDR1 SGHRS, CDR2 YFSETQ. J gave up 0 bases and V 5 bases, and 2 bases lay outside the gene matches.

CDR3 loop: CASSFGGVETQYF. The CDR3 region has the DNA TGTGCCAGCAGCTTTGGGGGGGTGGAGACCCAGTACTTC. The chain joins TRBV11-2 to TRBJ2-5, with 7 bases fitting TRBD2. V shed 3 bases and J 5 bases; nucleotides not matched to a gene: 3. Germline V lookup: CDR1 SGHAT, CDR2 FQNNGV. CDR3 length: 13 residues.

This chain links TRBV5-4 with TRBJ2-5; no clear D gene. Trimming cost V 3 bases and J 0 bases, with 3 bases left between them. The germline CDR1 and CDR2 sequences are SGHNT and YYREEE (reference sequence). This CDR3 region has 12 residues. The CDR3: CASSSYQETQYF. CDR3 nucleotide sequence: TGTGCCAGCAGCTCGTACCAAGAGACCCAGTACTTC.

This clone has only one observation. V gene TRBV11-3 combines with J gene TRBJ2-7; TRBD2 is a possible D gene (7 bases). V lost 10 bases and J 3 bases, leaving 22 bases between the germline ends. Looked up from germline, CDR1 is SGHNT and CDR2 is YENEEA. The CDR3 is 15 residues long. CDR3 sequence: CANRGAQGINYEQYF. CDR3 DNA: TGTGCCAACCGGGGGGCACAGGGTATAAACTACGAGCAGTACTTC.

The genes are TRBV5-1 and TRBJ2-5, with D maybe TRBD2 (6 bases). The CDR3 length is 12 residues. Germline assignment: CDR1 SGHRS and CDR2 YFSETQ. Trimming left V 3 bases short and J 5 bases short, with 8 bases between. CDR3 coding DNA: TGCGCCAGCAGCTCGGAGGGGGAGACCCAGTACTTC. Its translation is CASSSEGETQYF.

The CDR3 DNA reads as TGTGCCACCAGCGTTAGCAGACAGGGCTATGGCTACACCTTC. Residues: CATSVSRQGYGYTF. The rearrangement links TRBV15 to TRBJ1-2; TRBD1 agrees at 7 bases. This CDR3 spans 14 amino acids. Germline V gives CDR1 LNHNV, CDR2 YYDKDF (reference sequence). The V and J ends lost 5 bases and 4 bases, in that order; junction bases with no gene match: 7.

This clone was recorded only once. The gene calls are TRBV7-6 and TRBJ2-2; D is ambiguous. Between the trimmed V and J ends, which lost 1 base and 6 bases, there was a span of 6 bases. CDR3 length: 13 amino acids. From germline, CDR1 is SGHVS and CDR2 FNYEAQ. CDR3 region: CASSLVRAGELFF. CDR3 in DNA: TGTGCCAGCAGCTTAGTGAGAGCCGGGGAGCTGTTTTTT.

The CDR3 DNA follows: TGTGCCAGCAGCCAGTCGGCGGGAGTGGCGTTGGAGACCCAGTACTTC. It translates to CASSQSAGVALETQYF. V usage is TRBV11-2 and J usage is TRBJ2-5; 7 bases align to TRBD2. J was trimmed by 5 bases and V by 5 bases; bases with no gene match: 14. From germline, CDR1 is SGHAT and CDR2 FQNNGV. There are 16 residues in the CDR3.

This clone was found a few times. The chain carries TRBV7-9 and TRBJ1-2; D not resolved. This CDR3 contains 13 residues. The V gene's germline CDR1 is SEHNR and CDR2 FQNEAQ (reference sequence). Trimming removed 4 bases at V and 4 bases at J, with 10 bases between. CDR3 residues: CASSWARGYGYTF. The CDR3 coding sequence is TGTGCCAGCAGCTGGGCACGGGGCTATGGCTACACCTTC.

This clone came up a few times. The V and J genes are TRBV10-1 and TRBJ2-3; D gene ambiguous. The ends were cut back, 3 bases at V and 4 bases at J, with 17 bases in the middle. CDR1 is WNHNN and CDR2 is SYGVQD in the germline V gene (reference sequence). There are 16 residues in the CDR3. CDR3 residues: CASSEYTILRADTQYF. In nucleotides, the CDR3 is TGCGCCAGCAGTGAATACACCATACTTAGGGCAGATACGCAGTATTTT.

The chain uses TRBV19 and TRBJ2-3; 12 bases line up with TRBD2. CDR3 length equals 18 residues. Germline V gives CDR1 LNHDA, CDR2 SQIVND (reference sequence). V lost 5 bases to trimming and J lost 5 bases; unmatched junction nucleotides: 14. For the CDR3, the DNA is TGTGCCAGTAGTTGGACTAGCGGGGCTCCCCCCCGGAGAGATACGCAGTATTTT. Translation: CASSWTSGAPPRRDTQYF. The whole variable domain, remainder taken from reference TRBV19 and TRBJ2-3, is DGGITQSPKYLFRKEGQNVTLSCEQNLNHDAMYWYRQDPGQGLRLIYYSQIVNDFQKGDIAEGYSVSREKKESFPLTVTSAQKNPTAFYLCASSWTSGAPPRRDTQYFGPGTRLTVL.

This CDR3 reads CSAAGQPTPNYGYTF. CDR3 DNA: TGCAGCGCTGCGGGACAACCGACCCCTAACTATGGCTACACCTTC. This rearrangement joins TRBV29-1 to TRBJ1-2, with D possibly being TRBD1 (6 bases). The CDR3 is made up of 15 amino acids. CDR1 SQVTM and CDR2 ANQGSEA come from the germline V gene. V dropped 7 bases and J dropped 0 bases, with 18 bases sitting between them. Supplemented by reference TRBV29-1 and TRBJ1-2, the full variable domain reads SAVISQKPSRDICQRGTSLTIQCQVDSQVTMMFWYRQQPGQSLTLIATANQGSEATYESGFVIDKFPISRPNLTFSTLTVSNMSPEDSSIYLCSAAGQPTPNYGYTFGSGTRLTVV.

The CDR3 loop is CARTGLPSYEQYF. Here the CDR3 DNA reads TGTGCCAGAACGGGACTTCCCTCCTACGAGCAGTACTTC. This chain links TRBV19 with TRBJ2-5; D may be TRBD2 (6 bases). Judging by the DNA end, TRBJ2-7 fits better; the J call may be wrong. This CDR3 region has 13 residues. Germline loops: CDR1 LNHDA, CDR2 SQIVND (reference sequence).

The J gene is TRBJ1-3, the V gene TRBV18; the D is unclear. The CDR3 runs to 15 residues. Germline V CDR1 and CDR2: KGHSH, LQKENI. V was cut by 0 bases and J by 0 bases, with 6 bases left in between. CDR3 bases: TGTGCCAGCTCACCACCGAGCAACTCTGGAAACACCATATATTTT. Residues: CASSPPSNSGNTIYF.

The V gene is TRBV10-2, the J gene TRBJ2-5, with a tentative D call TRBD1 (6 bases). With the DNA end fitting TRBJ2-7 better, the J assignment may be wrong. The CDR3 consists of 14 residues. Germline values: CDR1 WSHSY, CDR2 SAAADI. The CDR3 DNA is TGCGCCAGCAGTGCCCCCGGGACAACTTACGAGCAGTACTTC. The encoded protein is CASSAPGTTYEQYF.

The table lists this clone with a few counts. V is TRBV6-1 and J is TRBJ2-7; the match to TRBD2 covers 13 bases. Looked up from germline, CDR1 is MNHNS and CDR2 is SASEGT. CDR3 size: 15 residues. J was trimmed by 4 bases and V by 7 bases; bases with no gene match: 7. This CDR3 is CASTSGLAGRYEQYF. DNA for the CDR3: TGTGCCAGCACCTCGGGACTAGCGGGGAGGTACGAGCAGTACTTC.

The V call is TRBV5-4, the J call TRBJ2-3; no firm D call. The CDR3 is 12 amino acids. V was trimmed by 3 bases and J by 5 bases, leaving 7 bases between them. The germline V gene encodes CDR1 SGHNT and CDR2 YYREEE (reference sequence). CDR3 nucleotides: TGTGCCAGCAGCTCTAAAGTAGATACGCAGTATTTT. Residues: CASSSKVDTQYF.

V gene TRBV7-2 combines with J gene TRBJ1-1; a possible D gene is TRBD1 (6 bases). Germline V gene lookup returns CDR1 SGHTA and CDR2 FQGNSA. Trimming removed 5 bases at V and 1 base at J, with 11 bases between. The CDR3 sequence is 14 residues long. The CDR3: CASSPRGGNTEAFF. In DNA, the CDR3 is TGTGCCAGCAGCCCTCGAGGGGGGAACACTGAAGCTTTCTTT.

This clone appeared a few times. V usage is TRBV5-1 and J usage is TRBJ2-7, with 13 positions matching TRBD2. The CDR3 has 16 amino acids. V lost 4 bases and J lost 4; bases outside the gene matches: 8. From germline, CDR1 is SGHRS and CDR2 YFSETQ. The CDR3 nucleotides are TGCGCCAGCAGCCCGGATGGGACTAGCGGGACTTACGAGCAGTACTTC. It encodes CASSPDGTSGTYEQYF.

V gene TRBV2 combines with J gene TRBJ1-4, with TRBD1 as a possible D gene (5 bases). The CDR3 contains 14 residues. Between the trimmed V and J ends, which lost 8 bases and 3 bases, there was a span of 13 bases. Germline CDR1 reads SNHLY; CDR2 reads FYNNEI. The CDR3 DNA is TGTGCCAGCCAGGGACGGGCTGCTAATGAAAAACTGTTTTTT. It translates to CASQGRAANEKLFF.

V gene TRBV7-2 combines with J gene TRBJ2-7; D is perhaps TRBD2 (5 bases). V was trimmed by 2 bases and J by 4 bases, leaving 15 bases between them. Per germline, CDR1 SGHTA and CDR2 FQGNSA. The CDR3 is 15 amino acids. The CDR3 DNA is TGTGCCAGCAGCTTATTGACCGGGGATTGGTACGAGCAGTACTTC. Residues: CASSLLTGDWYEQYF.

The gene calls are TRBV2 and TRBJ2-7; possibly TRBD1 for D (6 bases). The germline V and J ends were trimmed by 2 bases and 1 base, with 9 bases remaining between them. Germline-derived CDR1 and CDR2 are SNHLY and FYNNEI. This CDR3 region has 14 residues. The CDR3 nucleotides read TGTGCCAGCAGTGAAAGGCAGGGGTCCTACGAGCAGTACTTC. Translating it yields CASSERQGSYEQYF.

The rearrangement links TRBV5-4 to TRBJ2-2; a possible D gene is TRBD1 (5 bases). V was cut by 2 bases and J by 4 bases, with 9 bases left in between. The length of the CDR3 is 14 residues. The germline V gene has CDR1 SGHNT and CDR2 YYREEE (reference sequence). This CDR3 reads CASSFFGATGELFF. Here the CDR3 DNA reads TGTGCCAGCAGCTTTTTTGGGGCCACCGGGGAGCTGTTTTTT.

The CDR3, as DNA: TGCGCCAGCAGCTTCACAGGTCTGGACGAGCAGTACTTC. This gives the protein CASSFTGLDEQYF. The chain carries TRBV5-1 and TRBJ2-7; D possibly corresponds to TRBD1 (5 bases). The V gene's germline CDR1 is SGHRS and CDR2 YFSETQ. V was shortened by 2 bases and J by 5 bases, with 11 bases between the two germline ends. The CDR3 contains 13 residues. The variable domain in full, with the rest retrieved from reference TRBV5-1 and TRBJ2-7, is KAGVTQTPRYLIKTRGQQVTLSCSPISGHRSVSWYQQTPGQGLQFLFEYFSETQRNKGNFPGRFSGRQFSNSRSEMNVSTLELGDSALYLCASSFTGLDEQYFGPGTRLTVT.

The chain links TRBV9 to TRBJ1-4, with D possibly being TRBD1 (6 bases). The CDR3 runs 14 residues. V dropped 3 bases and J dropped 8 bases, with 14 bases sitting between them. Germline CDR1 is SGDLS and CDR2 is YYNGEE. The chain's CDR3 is CASSADSYQEKLFF. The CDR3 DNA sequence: TGTGCCAGCAGCGCGGACAGTTACCAAGAAAAACTGTTTTTT.

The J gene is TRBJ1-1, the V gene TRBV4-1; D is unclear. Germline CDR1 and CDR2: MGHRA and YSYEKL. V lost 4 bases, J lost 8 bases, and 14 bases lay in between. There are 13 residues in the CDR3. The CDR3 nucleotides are TGCGCCAGCAGCCCTCACGAGGCGGGCGAAGCTTTCTTT. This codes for CASSPHEAGEAFF.

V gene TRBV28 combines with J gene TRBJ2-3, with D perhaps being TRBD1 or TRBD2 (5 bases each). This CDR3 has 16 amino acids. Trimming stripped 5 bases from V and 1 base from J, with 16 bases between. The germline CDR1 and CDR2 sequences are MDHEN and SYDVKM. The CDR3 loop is CASSSLGAGGTDTQYF. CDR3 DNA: TGTGCCAGCAGTAGTCTCGGGGCTGGGGGCACAGATACGCAGTATTTT. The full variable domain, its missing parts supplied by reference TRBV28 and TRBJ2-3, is DVKVTQSSRYLVKRTGEKVFLECVQDMDHENMFWYRQDPGLGLRLIYFSYDVKMKEKGDIPEGYSVSREKKERFSLILESASTNQTSMYLCASSSLGAGGTDTQYFGPGTRLTVL.